These T cell receptor beta chains were read from a single sample in a study of blood T cell repertoires in COVID-19. Sequenced by immunoSEQ multiplex PCR; TCRdb stores in-frame clones only, minus some. Among around 150,000 clones listed, 65% to 90% were seen once. The sample taken for sequencing was peripheral blood. Receptors originate from a man in his 70s with acute or convalescent COVID-19. CDR3s include the opening cysteine and the closing phenylalanine or tryptophan. Each record gives: V gene, J gene, D gene, clone size, CDR3 DNA, CDR3 protein. D genes are given only for firm matches. Clone size is shown for a subset of rows, as once, few, many or a class of expanded clone.

>TRBV7-9|TRBJ2-1|TRBD2|.
TGTGCCAGCAGCCCGACCCCGACTAGCGGACACTACAATGAGCAGTTCTTC
CASSPTPTSGHYNEQFF
>TRBV7-2|TRBJ1-6|.|.
TGTGCCAGCAGCCCTAGACAGTATAATTCACCCCTCCACTTT
CASSPRQYNSPLHF
>TRBV7-3|TRBJ2-1|.|.
TGTGCCAGCAGCTTATCTAGGAACAATGAGCAGTTCTTC
CASSLSRNNEQFF
>TRBV19|TRBJ1-1|.|.
TGTGCCAGTAGTACCCGAGGTGTAACTGAAGCTTTCTTT
CASSTRGVTEAFF
>TRBV4-1|TRBJ1-2|TRBD1|.
TGCGCCAGCAGCCAAGATGGGACAGGAGGGAACTATGGCTACACCTTC
CASSQDGTGGNYGYTF
>TRBV3-1/TRBV3-2|TRBJ1-1|.|.
TGTGCCAGCAGCCTCTCTATGGACACTGAAGCTTTCTTT
CASSLSMDTEAFF
>TRBV18|TRBJ2-7|TRBD2|.
TGTGCCAGCTCACCACCAGCGGGACCCCAGGAGCAGTACTTC
CASSPPAGPQEQYF
>TRBV18|TRBJ2-5|TRBD2|.
TGTGCCAGCTCACCAATAGCGGGAGGGTTCCAAGAGACCCAGTACTTC
CASSPIAGGFQETQYF
>TRBV28|TRBJ2-3|.|.
TGTGCCAGCAGTTTTGAGTCGTCGTTATTAGATACGCAGTATTTT
CASSFESSLLDTQYF
>TRBV15|TRBJ1-4|TRBD1|.
TGTGCCACCAGCAGAGACGGGACAGCTAATGAAAAACTGTTTTTT
CATSRDGTANEKLFF
>TRBV5-1|TRBJ2-3|TRBD2|.
TGCGCCAGCGGGCGGACTAGCGGGAGGGCGGGAGATACGCAGTATTTT
CASGRTSGRAGDTQYF
>TRBV6-2/TRBV6-3|TRBJ2-7|TRBD2|.
TGTGCCAGCAGTTACTCAGCTAGCGGGAGTATCGACGAGCAGTACTTC
CASSYSASGSIDEQYF
>TRBV5-1|TRBJ1-4|.|.
TGCGCCAGCAGCTTGGGACAGGTTCGGGATGAAAAACTGTTTTTT
CASSLGQVRDEKLFF
>TRBV30|TRBJ1-3|TRBD1|.
TGTGCCTGCAGGACAGGGACTATCTTCCTCTCTGGAAACACCATATATTTT
CACRTGTIFLSGNTIYF
>TRBV10-3|TRBJ2-7|TRBD2|.
TGTGCCATCAGCCCCGGACTAGCGGGAGTGAGCGAGCAGTACTTC
CAISPGLAGVSEQYF
>TRBV24-1|TRBJ1-2|.|.
TGTGCCACCAGTGATGCTGGGGCGGGGGGCTACACCTTC
CATSDAGAGGYTF
>TRBV27|TRBJ2-2|TRBD2|.
TGTGCCAGCAGCCTACTAGCGGGAGGGCCCGGGGAGCTGTTTTTT
CASSLLAGGPGELFF
>TRBV7-2|TRBJ2-1|TRBD2|few
TGTGCCAGCAGCTTAGCCGGACTAGCGTACAATGAGCAGTTCTTC
CASSLAGLAYNEQFF
>TRBV19|TRBJ1-2|.|.
TGTGCCAGTAGTATATTAGAAAACTATGGCTACACCTTC
CASSILENYGYTF
>TRBV4-3|TRBJ2-1|TRBD2|.
TGCGCCAGCAGCCAAGTCGGCGGGAGGGCCGAACAGCAGTTCTTC
CASSQVGGRAEQQFF
>TRBV4-3|TRBJ1-5|TRBD1|.
TGCGCCAGCAGCCAGGACAGGTTTAATCAGCCCCAGCATTTT
CASSQDRFNQPQHF
>TRBV27|TRBJ1-4|.|few
TGTGCCAGCACTCTGAGGCTTGCAACTAATGAAAAACTGTTTTTT
CASTLRLATNEKLFF
>TRBV6-2/TRBV6-3|TRBJ1-1|.|.
TGTGCCAGCAGTTATATTATCGGAGGTATTCAGCGCACTGAAGCTTTCTTT
CASSYIIGGIQRTEAFF
>TRBV9|TRBJ1-4|.|once
TGTGCCAGCTCTCCGGGACTCCCTAATGAAAAACTGTTTTTT
CASSPGLPNEKLFF
>TRBV7-2|TRBJ2-2|TRBD2|.
TGTGCCAGCAGCTTAGTTGTCCTAGCGGGAGTTGGCGGGGAGCTGTTTTTT
CASSLVVLAGVGGELFF
>TRBV18|TRBJ2-7|.|.
TGTGCCAGCTCCCCTAGACCGTTCCTCCACGAGCAGTACTTC
CASSPRPFLHEQYF
>TRBV27|TRBJ1-5|.|.
TGTGCCAGCAGTTTATCTGAGGGTCAGCCCCAGCATTTT
CASSLSEGQPQHF
>TRBV7-2|TRBJ2-1|.|.
TGTGCCAGCAGCTTAGGACTGCCCCTTGAGCAGTTCTTC
CASSLGLPLEQFF
>TRBV6-6|TRBJ2-7|.|.
TGTGCCAGCAGCCTTCGGACACAAGCCAACTACGAGCAGTACTTC
CASSLRTQANYEQYF
>TRBV20-1|TRBJ2-7|.|.
TGCAGTGCTAGTAAAACGGGGATTTTAGACGAGCAGTACTTC
CSASKTGILDEQYF
>TRBV24-1|TRBJ2-1|.|.
TGTGCCACCAGTGGTAAGAGGAATGAGCAGTTCTTC
CATSGKRNEQFF
>TRBV3-1/TRBV3-2|TRBJ2-7|TRBD2|.
TGTGCCAGCAGCCACGTCGGACTAGCGGGAGGCTACGAGCAGTACTTC
CASSHVGLAGGYEQYF
>TRBV7-2|TRBJ2-2|TRBD2|.
TGTGCCAGCAGCTCCCTCCCCTACGGGAGGGACGCCGGGGAGCTGTTTTTT
CASSSLPYGRDAGELFF
>TRBV9|TRBJ1-3|TRBD1|.
TGTGCCAGCAGCGTCTACCCAGGGACAGTTGCCGGAAACACCATATATTTT
CASSVYPGTVAGNTIYF
>TRBV19|TRBJ2-6|TRBD1|.
TGTGCCAGTAGTCCGACAGGGGCTGGGGCCAACGTCCTGACTTTC
CASSPTGAGANVLTF
>TRBV7-3|TRBJ2-1|.|once
TGTGCCAGCAGCCCCGTCAAGCGGGTTGATAATGAGCAGTTCTTC
CASSPVKRVDNEQFF
>TRBV28|TRBJ2-7|.|.
TGTGCCAGCAGTTCAACGGTCTACGAGCAGTACTTC
CASSSTVYEQYF
>TRBV10-3|TRBJ2-7|.|.
TGTGCCATCCCAACGGGCAGGGTGTGGTACGAGCAGTACTTC
CAIPTGRVWYEQYF
>TRBV3-1/TRBV3-2|TRBJ2-3|TRBD2|.
TGTGCCAGCAGCGAAACTAGCGGGGACACAGATACGCAGTATTTT
CASSETSGDTDTQYF
>TRBV19|TRBJ2-1|TRBD2|.
TGTGCCAGCCGACTAGCGGGAGTCCTTACCCCCTACAATGAGCAGTTCTTC
CASRLAGVLTPYNEQFF
>TRBV7-3|TRBJ2-1|TRBD2|once
TGTGCCAGCAACCGCGCCAAGACTAGCGGGAGCTCCTACAATGAGCAGTTCTTC
CASNRAKTSGSSYNEQFF
>TRBV28|TRBJ2-7|.|.
TGTGCCAGCAGTACACCAGTCTACGAGCAGTACTTC
CASSTPVYEQYF
>TRBV30|TRBJ1-2|.|once
TGTGCCTGGAGAGGCAGGGCTAACTATGGCTACACCTTC
CAWRGRANYGYTF